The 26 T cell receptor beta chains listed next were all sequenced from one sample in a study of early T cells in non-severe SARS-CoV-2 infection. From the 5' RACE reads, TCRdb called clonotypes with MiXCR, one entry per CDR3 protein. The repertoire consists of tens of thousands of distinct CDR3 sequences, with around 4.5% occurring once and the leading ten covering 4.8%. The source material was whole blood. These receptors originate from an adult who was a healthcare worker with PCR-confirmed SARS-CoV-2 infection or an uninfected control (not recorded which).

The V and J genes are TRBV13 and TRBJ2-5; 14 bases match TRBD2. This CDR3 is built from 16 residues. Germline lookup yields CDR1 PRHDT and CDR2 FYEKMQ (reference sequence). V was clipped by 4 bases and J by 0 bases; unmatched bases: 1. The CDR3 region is CASSWTSGGYQETQYF. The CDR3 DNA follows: TGTGCCAGCAGCTGGACTAGCGGGGGGTACCAAGAGACCCAGTACTTC.

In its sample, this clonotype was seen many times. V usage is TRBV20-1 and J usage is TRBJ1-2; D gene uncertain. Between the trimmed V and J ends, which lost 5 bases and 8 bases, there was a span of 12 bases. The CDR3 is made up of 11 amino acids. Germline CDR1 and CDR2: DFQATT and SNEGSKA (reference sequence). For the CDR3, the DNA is TGCAGTGCTCGTCACCTCCGGGGCTACACCTTC. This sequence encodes CSARHLRGYTF.

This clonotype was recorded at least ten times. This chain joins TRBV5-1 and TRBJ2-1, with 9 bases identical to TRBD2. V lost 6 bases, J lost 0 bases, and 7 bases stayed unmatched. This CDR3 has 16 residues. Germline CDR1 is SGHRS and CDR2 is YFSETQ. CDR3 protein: CASNSGRSSSYNEQFF. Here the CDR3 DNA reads TGCGCCAGCAACAGCGGGAGGTCGAGCTCCTACAATGAGCAGTTCTTC.

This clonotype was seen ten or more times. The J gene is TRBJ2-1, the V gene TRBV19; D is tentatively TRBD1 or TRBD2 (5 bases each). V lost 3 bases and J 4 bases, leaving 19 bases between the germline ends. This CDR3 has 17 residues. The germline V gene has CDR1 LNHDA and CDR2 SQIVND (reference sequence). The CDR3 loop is CASSISSGTLEYNEQFF. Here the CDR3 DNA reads TGTGCCAGTAGTATTAGTTCTGGGACCCTCGAATACAATGAGCAGTTCTTC. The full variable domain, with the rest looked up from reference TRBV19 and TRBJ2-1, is DGGITQSPKYLFRKEGQNVTLSCEQNLNHDAMYWYRQDPGQGLRLIYYSQIVNDFQKGDIAEGYSVSREKKESFPLTVTSAQKNPTAFYLCASSISSGTLEYNEQFFGPGTRLTVL.

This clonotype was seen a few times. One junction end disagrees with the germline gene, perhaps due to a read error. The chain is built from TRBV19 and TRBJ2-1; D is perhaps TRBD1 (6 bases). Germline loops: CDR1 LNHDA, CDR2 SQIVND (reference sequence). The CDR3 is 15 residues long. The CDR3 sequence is CASHRTVGTYNEQFF. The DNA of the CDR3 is TGTGCCAGCCACCGGACAGTGGGGACCTATAATGAGCAGTTCTTC.

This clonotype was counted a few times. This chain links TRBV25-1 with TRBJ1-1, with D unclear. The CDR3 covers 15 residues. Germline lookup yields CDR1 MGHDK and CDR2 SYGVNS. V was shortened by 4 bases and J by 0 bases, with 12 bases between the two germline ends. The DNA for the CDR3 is TGTGCCAGCAGTGTTCTTGGAGACATGAACACTGAAGCTTTCTTT. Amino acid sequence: CASSVLGDMNTEAFF.

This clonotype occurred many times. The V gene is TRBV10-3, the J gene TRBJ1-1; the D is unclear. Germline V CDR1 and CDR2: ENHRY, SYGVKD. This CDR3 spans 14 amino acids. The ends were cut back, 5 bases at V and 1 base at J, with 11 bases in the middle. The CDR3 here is CAISKADGNTEAFF. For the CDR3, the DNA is TGTGCCATCAGTAAAGCTGACGGGAACACTGAAGCTTTCTTT.

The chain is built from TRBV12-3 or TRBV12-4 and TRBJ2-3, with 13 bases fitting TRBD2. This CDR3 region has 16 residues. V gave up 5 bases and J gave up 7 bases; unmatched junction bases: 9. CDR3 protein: CASSPRTSGSGNTQYF. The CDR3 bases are TGTGCCAGCAGTCCTAGGACTAGCGGGAGCGGGAATACGCAGTATTTT.

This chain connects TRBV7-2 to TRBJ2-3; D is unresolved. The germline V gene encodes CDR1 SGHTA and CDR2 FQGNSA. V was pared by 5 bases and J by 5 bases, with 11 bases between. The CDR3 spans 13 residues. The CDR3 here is CASSLDGGDTQYF. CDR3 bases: TGTGCCAGCAGCCTAGACGGCGGAGATACGCAGTATTTT.

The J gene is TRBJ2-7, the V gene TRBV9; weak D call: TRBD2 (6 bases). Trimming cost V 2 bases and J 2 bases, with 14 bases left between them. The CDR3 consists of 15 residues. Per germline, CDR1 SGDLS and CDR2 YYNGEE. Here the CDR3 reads CASSVGTSLTYEQYF. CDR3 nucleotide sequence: TGTGCCAGCAGCGTCGGGACTTCCTTAACCTACGAGCAGTACTTC.

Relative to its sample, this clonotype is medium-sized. The CDR3 is CASSPRLAQSYNEQFF. As DNA, the CDR3 is TGTGCCAGCAGCCCACGGCTAGCGCAAAGCTACAATGAGCAGTTCTTC. This chain uses TRBV4-2 with TRBJ2-1, with a possible D match to TRBD2 (6 bases). Trimming pared 4 bases from V and 3 bases from J, leaving 16 bases between. Germline V gene lookup returns CDR1 LGHNA and CDR2 YNFKEQ. The CDR3 is 16 residues long.

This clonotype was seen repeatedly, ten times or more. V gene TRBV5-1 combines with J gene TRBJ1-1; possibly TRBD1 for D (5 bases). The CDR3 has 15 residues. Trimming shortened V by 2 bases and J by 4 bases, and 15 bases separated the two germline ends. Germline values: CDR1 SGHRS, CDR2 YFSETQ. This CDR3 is CASSLSGTPGTEAFF. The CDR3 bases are TGCGCCAGCAGCTTATCCGGGACGCCCGGCACTGAAGCTTTCTTT.

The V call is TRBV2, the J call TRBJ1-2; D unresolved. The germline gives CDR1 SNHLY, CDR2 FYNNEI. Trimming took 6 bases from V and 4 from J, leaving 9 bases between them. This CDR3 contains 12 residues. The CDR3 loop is CASRRIAYGYTF. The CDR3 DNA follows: TGTGCCAGCAGGAGGATAGCCTATGGCTACACCTTC.

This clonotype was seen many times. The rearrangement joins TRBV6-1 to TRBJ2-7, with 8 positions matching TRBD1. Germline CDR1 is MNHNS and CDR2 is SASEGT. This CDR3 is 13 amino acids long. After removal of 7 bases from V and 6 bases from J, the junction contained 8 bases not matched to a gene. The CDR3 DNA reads TGTGCCAGCAACGGACAGGGAAGCAGCGAGCAGTACTTC. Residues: CASNGQGSSEQYF.

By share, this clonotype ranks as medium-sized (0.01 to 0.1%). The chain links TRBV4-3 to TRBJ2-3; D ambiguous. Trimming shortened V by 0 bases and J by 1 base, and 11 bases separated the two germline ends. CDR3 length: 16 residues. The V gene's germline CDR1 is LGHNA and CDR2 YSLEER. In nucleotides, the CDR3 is TGCGCCAGCAGCCAAGAGGGCCGTGCGGGCACAGATACGCAGTATTTT. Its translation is CASSQEGRAGTDTQYF.

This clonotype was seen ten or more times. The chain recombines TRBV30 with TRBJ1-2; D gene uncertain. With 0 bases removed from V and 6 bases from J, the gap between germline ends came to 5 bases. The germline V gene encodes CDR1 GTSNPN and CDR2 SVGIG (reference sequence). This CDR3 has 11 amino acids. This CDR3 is CAWSVGHGYTF. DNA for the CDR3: TGTGCCTGGAGTGTAGGGCATGGCTACACCTTC.

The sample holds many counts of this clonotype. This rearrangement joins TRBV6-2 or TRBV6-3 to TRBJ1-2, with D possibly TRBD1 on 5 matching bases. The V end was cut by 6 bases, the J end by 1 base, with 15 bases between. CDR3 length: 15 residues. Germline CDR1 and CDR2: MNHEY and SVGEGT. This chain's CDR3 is CASRSLGANNYGYTF. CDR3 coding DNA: TGTGCCAGCAGAAGTCTCGGGGCGAATAACTATGGCTACACCTTC.

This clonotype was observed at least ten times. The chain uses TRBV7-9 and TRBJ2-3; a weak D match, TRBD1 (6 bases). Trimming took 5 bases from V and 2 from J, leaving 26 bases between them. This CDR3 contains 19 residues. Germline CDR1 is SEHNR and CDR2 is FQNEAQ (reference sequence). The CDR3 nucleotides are TGTGCCAGCAGCCCCATGACGCCGGACGGGACACCCTACACAGATACGCAGTATTTT. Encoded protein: CASSPMTPDGTPYTDTQYF.

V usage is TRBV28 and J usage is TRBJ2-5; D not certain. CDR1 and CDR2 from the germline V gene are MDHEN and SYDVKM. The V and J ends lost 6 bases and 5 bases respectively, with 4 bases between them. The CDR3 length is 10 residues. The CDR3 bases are TGTGCCAGCAGCCGCGAGACCCAGTACTTC. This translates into CASSRETQYF.

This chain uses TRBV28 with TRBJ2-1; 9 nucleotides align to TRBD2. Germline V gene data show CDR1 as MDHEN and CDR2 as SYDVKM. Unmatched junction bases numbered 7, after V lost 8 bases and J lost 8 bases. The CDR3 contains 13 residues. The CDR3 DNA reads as TGTGCCAGCTTGGATAGCGGGAGTTATGAGCAGTTCTTC. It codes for CASLDSGSYEQFF.

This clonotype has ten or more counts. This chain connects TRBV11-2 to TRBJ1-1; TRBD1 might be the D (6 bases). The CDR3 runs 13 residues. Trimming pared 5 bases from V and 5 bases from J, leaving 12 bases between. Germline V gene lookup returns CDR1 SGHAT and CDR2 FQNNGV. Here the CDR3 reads CASSTRRGTEAFF. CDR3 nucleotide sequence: TGTGCCAGCAGCACACGCAGGGGAACTGAAGCTTTCTTT.

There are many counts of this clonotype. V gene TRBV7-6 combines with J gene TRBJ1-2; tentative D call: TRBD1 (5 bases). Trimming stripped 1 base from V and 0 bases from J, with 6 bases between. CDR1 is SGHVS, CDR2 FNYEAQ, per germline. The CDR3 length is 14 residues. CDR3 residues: CASSLGTTNYGYTF. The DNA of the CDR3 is TGTGCCAGCAGCTTAGGGACAACTAACTATGGCTACACCTTC.

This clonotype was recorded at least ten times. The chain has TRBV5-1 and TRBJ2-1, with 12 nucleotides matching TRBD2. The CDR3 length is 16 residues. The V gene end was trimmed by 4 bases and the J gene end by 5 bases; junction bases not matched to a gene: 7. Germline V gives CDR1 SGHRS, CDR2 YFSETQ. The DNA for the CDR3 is TGCGCCAGCAGCATAGGACTAGCGGGAACCGACAATGAGCAGTTCTTC. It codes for CASSIGLAGTDNEQFF.

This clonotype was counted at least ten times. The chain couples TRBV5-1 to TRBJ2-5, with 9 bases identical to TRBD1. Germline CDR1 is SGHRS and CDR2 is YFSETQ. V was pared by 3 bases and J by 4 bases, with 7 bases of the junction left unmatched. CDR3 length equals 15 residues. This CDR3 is CASSSLPGQGETQYF. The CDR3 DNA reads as TGCGCCAGCAGCTCTCTACCGGGACAGGGAGAGACCCAGTACTTC.

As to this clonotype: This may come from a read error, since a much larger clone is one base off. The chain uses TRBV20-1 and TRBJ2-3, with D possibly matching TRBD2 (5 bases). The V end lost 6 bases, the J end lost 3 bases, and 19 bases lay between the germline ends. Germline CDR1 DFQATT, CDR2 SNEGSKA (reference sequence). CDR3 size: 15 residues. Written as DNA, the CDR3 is TGCAGTGCCGCTTCCCCACTAGGATTTACAGATACGCAGTATTTT. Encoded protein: CSAASPLGFTDTQYF.

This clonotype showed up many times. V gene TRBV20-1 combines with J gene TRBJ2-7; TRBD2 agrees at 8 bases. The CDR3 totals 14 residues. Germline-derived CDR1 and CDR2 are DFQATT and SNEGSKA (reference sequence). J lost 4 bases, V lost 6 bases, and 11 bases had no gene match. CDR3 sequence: CSAGRGAVSYEQYF. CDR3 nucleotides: TGCAGTGCAGGGCGGGGGGCCGTCAGTTACGAGCAGTACTTC.